This record covers a single T cell receptor beta chain. In the authors' workflow: From reference gene primer amplification, estimates of nucleated cell counts were derived. Measured with immunoSEQ multiplex PCR; TCRdb has only the in-frame clones, and not every one. V and J calls and clone size follow that table, whereas D and trimming were derived from the DNA. This table has more than 150,000 clones, more than 85% appearing once. This sample was included in a study of blood T cell repertoires in COVID-19. On the study more broadly: Both acute and convalescent COVID-19 samples were obtained from the United States, Italy and Spain. Sample material is recorded as cDNA or gDNA derived from T cells, B-cell-depleted T cells, or PBMCs.

Germline assignment: CDR1 LGHNT and CDR2 FRNRAP. Trimming cost V 4 bases and J 5 bases, with 11 bases left between them. The length of the CDR3 is 13 residues. This chain links TRBV12-5 with TRBJ1-1; weak D call: TRBD1 (5 bases). Sequencing was done on a sample of peripheral blood. The source is a man aged 35 to 55 with active or convalescent COVID-19. CDR3 region: CASGSRGGTEAFF. CDR3 bases: TGTGCTAGTGGTTCGCGTGGGGGGACTGAAGCTTTCTTT.